The rows below give T cell receptor beta chains drawn from one sample of a study of cytomegalovirus exposure and HLA in healthy donors. Libraries were prepared by immunoSEQ multiplex PCR; TCRdb keeps only in-frame clonotypes and omits some of them. This table has approximately 54,000 clones, under 90% appearing once. The sequenced material came from PBMCs. Receptors originate from a woman younger than 35 in good health and CMV-seronegative. CDR3s include the opening cysteine and the closing phenylalanine or tryptophan. The D gene is left open where the match is weak. Clone sizes are given selectively: once, few, many, or a class where the clone is expanded.

TRBJ2-3 TRBD2 TRBV9 NA TGTGCCAGCAGCGTATCCGGCGGGAGGGCCGTGAATACGCAGTATTTT CASSVSGGRAVNTQYF
TRBJ2-2 TRBD1 TRBV28 few TGTGCCAGCAGCCCGGACAGGGACGGGCCAAGCACCGGGGAGCTGTTTTTT CASSPDRDGPSTGELFF
TRBJ2-2 TRBD2 TRBV28 NA TGTGCCAGCAGTTTCCCCAGCGGGAGGGACACCGGGGAGCTGTTTTTT CASSFPSGRDTGELFF
TRBJ2-5 NA TRBV28 NA TGTGCCAGCAGTTATAGGGGGTGGCAAGAGACCCAGTACTTC CASSYRGWQETQYF
TRBJ2-1 NA TRBV5-1 NA TGCGCCAGCAGCTTGGGTTCATACAATGAGCAGTTCTTC CASSLGSYNEQFF
TRBJ1-3 NA TRBV19 few TGTGCCAGTAGTATGTATGGGGGCCCTGGAAACACCATATATTTT CASSMYGGPGNTIYF
TRBJ2-7 TRBD2 TRBV18 once TGTGCCAGCTCTCCCGGGACTAGCGTCTCCTACGAGCAGTACTTC CASSPGTSVSYEQYF
TRBJ2-1 TRBD2 TRBV5-1 NA TGCGCCAGCAGCCTGGGACTAGCGGGAGGGGGGGAGCAGTTCTTC CASSLGLAGGGEQFF
TRBJ2-1 TRBD2 TRBV6-4 NA TGTGCCAGCAGTAGACTAGCGGGGGAATACAATGAGCAGTTCTTC CASSRLAGEYNEQFF
TRBJ1-5 NA TRBV6-6 NA TGTGCCAGCAGTTACGTCCAGGGGTCCAATCAGCCCCAGCATTTT CASSYVQGSNQPQHF
TRBJ2-2 TRBD1 TRBV7-3 few TGTGCCAGCAGCCCTGGGGGACAGGGGAGTTCCGGGGAGCTGTTTTTT CASSPGGQGSSGELFF
TRBJ2-7 TRBD1 TRBV30 few TGTGCCTGGAGTGGGGACAGCGGCAGGAGCTCCTACGAGCAGTACTTC CAWSGDSGRSSYEQYF